This T cell receptor beta chain was found in a study of blood T cell repertoires in COVID-19 (dated by TCRdb to the early 2020s). For the study in its entirety: The collaborator samples originated in the United States, Italy and Spain and spanned the acute and convalescent phases of COVID-19. The prospective study material was composed of cDNA or gDNA derived from T cells, B-cell-depleted T cells, or PBMCs. The dataset comprised deeply sampled blood TCRbeta repertoires from subjects exposed to, actively infected with, or recovered from COVID-19. The repertoires were released in a freely available public database meant as a resource for research on the immune response to SARS-CoV-2. The samples were drawn from the first 160 participants of the ongoing ImmuneRACE study and from over 950 subjects provided by 6 global collaborators. Nearly every sample came with metadata listing a de-identified subject ID, COVID-19 status, age in years and sex. Where available, HLA class I and class II types were taken from metadata supplied by the sample provider and were not determined by assay-based typing. What the work shows at the level of the full study, not this receptor alone: How much clinical and demographic metadata was included differed by source and by participant, and the metadata was provided uncurated.

A remark on this clone: Its cognate antigen has yet to be identified. No clone much larger than this one lies a single base away; base qualities are absent.

V ends up 4 bases short and J 6 bases short, with an unmatched junction base count of 10. From cysteine to phenylalanine, the CDR3 is 16 amino acids long. Here the CDR3 DNA is all that survives: 48 bases in frame from base 1. The CDR1 and CDR2 encoded by the germline V gene are MNHEY and SVGAGI. TCRbeta CDR3 regions were amplified from genomic DNA by means of the immunoSEQ Assay, a bias-controlled multiplex PCR. The authors processed their data as follows. Within the assay, amplification of reference gene primers was used to estimate how many nucleated cells each sample contained. To quantify the absolute abundance of each unique TCRbeta CDR3 rearrangement, sequence reads were collapsed and filtered. For each sample, productive Simpson clonality was calculated as the square root of Simpson's diversity index across productive rearrangements. This immuneACCESS table, as held by TCRdb, lists in-frame sequences with V and J called but not all clones. Of the missing ones, under half trace to an unresolved V gene in checked studies; the others have no known cause. The V and J calls and clone size were taken over from that table, and D and trimming were inferred from the DNA. The sample records hundreds of thousands of clones, 90% to 95% of which are singletons. Under 2.5% of the sample rests with the top ten.

Enrolling through a virtual design, the prospective study's participants ranged in age from roughly 18 to 100 years and lived across roughly 24 United States geographic areas. In the prospective study, participants were assigned to cohorts based on the clinical history participants reported in a screening survey and a study questionnaire. Recovered participants in ImmuneRACE Cohort 3 were defined by two consecutive negative NP/OP PCR tests, clearance by a healthcare professional, or resolution of symptoms. In the prospective study, whole blood, serum and a nasopharyngeal or oropharyngeal swab were collected from each participant by mobile phlebotomists. Additional blood draws and questionnaires over an approximately two-month period could optionally be provided by prospective study participants. Before DNA extraction, blood samples from the prospective study were shipped at room temperature or frozen.

The sequencing sample was made of PBMCs or T cells enriched from blood (not recorded which). This chain joins TRBV6-5 to TRBJ1-5; 9 middle bases align to TRBD1. The clonotype was recovered from a woman between 18 and 30 years old who had recovered from COVID-19. Here the CDR3 is given as CASSSNPGQGFQPQHF. The sequence in DNA is TGTGCCAGCAGTTCAAATCCGGGACAGGGTTTTCAGCCCCAGCATTTT.